This T cell receptor beta chain is drawn from a study of T-cell memory formation after mild COVID-19. The overall study: Largely donor-specific sequence clusters came from a couple of donors.

Trimming removed 7 bases at V and 5 bases at J, with 20 bases between. The CDR3 length is 14 residues. The germline CDR1 and CDR2 sequences are SQVTM and ANQGSEA. Using its own MiXCR run on the 5' RACE reads, TCRdb lists one record per CDR3 protein. This table holds under 300,000 distinct CDR3 sequences, 15% to 20% found once. Study findings and constraints: Clones that contracted from day 15 to 85 had balanced CD4/CD8; later expanders were CD4+ biased. Whether day 37 second-wave clones are SARS-CoV-2-specific was not confirmed.

A remark on this clonotype: The target antigen is unknown.

Sequenced material: PBMCs or a T cell subset sorted from them (not recorded which). The V gene is TRBV29-1, the J gene TRBJ2-5; possibly TRBD1 for D (6 bases). This sequence originates from a man younger than 35 who had mild COVID-19 (a few samples of this study predate the infection). Cell type and time point are not known. CDR3 in amino acids: CSATGGMGGETQYF. The CDR3 nucleotides are TGCAGCGCTACTGGGGGCATGGGCGGTGAGACCCAGTACTTC.